The 4 T cell receptor beta chains below all came from one sample that was sequenced in a study of OX40 agonist ivuxolimab in advanced cancers. Profiled with immunoSEQ multiplex PCR; TCRdb holds only in-frame clones, not every one. The sample has some 50,000 clones; 84% are singletons. The source was CD4+ or CD8+ T cells sorted from blood, collected in a trial of the OX40 agonist ivuxolimab. The receptor set was obtained from an adult with an advanced solid tumor such as melanoma, head and neck, liver or kidney cancer.

This clone appeared once. The rearrangement joins TRBV5-4 to TRBJ2-5; 7 bases are shared with TRBD1. CDR1 SGHNT and CDR2 YYREEE come from the germline V gene (reference sequence). This CDR3 region has 15 residues. J was trimmed by 1 base and V by 4 bases; bases with no gene match: 7. CDR3 region: CASSRGQASQETQYF. CDR3 in DNA: TGTGCCAGCAGCCGAGGACAGGCTAGCCAAGAGACCCAGTACTTC.

This chain links TRBV11-3 with TRBJ1-3; possibly TRBD1 for D (5 bases). Trimming took 3 bases from V and 0 from J, leaving 12 bases between them. The CDR3 length is 16 residues. CDR1 and CDR2 (germline): SGHNT, YENEEA. The CDR3 spells CASSLGPPTSGNTIYF. As DNA, the CDR3 is TGTGCCAGCAGCTTGGGACCGCCGACCTCTGGAAACACCATATATTTT. Using reference TRBV11-3 and TRBJ1-3 for the parts outside the CDR3, the full variable domain is EAGVVQSPRYKIIEKKQPVAFWCNPISGHNTLYWYLQNLGQGPELLIRYENEEAVDDSQLPKDRFSAERLKGVDSTLKIQPAELGDSAVYLCASSLGPPTSGNTIYFGEGSWLTVV.

The CDR3 loop is CASSLGLAGSYEQYF. The CDR3 coding sequence is TGTGCCAGCAGCCTTGGACTAGCGGGCTCCTACGAGCAGTACTTC. The rearrangement joins TRBV11-3 to TRBJ2-7, with 11 bases fitting TRBD2. In germline, CDR1 is SGHNT, CDR2 YENEEA. The CDR3 sequence is 15 residues long. The J segment lost 0 bases and the V segment lost 5 bases, leaving 3 bases of the junction unmatched.

This clone showed up just once. This chain connects TRBV7-3 to TRBJ2-1; 7 bases match TRBD2. The J segment lost 8 bases and the V segment lost 2 bases, leaving 9 bases of the junction unmatched. The CDR3 is 15 residues long. CDR1 and CDR2 from the germline V gene are SGHTA and FQGTGA. Here the CDR3 reads CASSLYVGGPDEQFF. The DNA of the CDR3 is TGTGCCAGCAGCTTATATGTGGGAGGGCCGGATGAGCAGTTCTTC.